This TCR beta chain was profiled in a study of blood T cell repertoires in COVID-19. Turning to the study itself: Acute and convalescent COVID-19 specimens originated in the United States, Italy and Spain.

TCRdb keeps only in-frame clones here, not all; method: immunoSEQ multiplex PCR. The data contain hundreds of thousands of clones, around 87% of them singletons. The CDR3 is 15 residues long. V shed 4 bases, J shed 7 bases, and the junction held 8 bases outside the gene matches. The sequenced sample was peripheral blood. The rearrangement links TRBV5-7 to TRBJ1-6; 7 nucleotides align to TRBD1. TRBV5-7 has ORF status, its function being uncertain. The clonotype originates from a middle-aged woman with COVID-19, enrolled during active disease. CDR3 sequence (DNA): TGTGCCAGCAGCCCTGGGCGGGACAGCAATTCACCCCTCCACTTT. It yields the protein CASSPGRDSNSPLHF.